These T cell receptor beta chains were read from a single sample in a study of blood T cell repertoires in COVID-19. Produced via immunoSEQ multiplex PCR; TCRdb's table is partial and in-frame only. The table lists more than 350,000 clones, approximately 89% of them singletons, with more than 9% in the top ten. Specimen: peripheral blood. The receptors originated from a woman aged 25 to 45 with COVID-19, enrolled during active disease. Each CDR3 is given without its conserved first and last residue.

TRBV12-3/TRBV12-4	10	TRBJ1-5	ASIPGGKPQH
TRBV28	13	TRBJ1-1	ASSPSTAGNTEAF
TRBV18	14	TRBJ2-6	ASSPGRGTGANVLT
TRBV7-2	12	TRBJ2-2	ASRYRGNTGELF
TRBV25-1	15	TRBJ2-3	ASSALGTSGITDTQY
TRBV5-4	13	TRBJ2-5	ASSLPTGGGETQY
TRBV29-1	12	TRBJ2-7	SVGGLAGANEQY
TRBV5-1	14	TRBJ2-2	ASSFREVPSTGELF
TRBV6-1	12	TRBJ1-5	ASSEARGGQPQH
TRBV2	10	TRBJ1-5	ASSGGAQPQH
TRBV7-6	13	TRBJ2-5	ASSSVGMREETQY
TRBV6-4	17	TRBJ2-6	ASSDSGTSSTTGANVLT
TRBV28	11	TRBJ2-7	ASVSSGRNEQY
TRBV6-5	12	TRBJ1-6	ASSYAQGQSPLH
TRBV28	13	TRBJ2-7	ASIPGQGRSYEQY
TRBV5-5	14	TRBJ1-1	ASSLFRYGGKPEAF
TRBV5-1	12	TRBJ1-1	ASSLWAKNTEAF
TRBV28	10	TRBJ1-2	ASSSSGTDYT
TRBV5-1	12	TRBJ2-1	ASQSGNSYNEQF
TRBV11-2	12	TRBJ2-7	ASSLLGVSYEQY
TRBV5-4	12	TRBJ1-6	ASSTRQDAAPLH
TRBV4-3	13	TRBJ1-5	ASSQDGREGQPQH
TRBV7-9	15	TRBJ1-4	ASSLSLRGSTNEKLF
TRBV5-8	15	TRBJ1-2	ASSSGQLLTPFGGYT
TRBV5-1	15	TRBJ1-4	ASSLGAGDATNEKLF
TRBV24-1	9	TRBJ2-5	ATSWAETQY
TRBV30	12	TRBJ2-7	AFSSGLAGGEQY
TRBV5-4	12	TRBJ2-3	ASRATGYTDTQY
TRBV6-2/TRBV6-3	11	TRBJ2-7	ASSWNRVYEQY
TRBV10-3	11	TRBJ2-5	AISEPGAETQY
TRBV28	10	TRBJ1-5	ASSLLYRPQH
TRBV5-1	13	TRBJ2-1	ASSVRGQGAGEQF
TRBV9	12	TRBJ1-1	ASSSRTAQTEAF
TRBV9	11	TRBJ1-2	ASSVGVGYGYT
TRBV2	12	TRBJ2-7	ASSDLGAVYEQY
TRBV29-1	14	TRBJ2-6	SVRDRGPSGANVLT
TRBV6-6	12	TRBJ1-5	ATGGQGKNQPQH
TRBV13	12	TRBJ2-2	ASSLGLLGGELF
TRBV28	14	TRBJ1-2	ASSLDPTGSLYGYT
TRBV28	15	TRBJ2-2	ASSLIRGRDVPGELF
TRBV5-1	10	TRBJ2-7	ASSPDRDEQY
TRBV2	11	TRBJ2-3	ARLDNYTDTQY
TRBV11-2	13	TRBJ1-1	ASSLIPRLNTEAF
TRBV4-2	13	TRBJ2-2	ASSQDPGDTGELF